These 23 T cell receptor beta chains were all obtained from the same sample, sequenced in a study of blood T cell repertoires in COVID-19. The method was immunoSEQ multiplex PCR; TCRdb's version includes in-frame clones alone and lacks a portion of them. The data hold about 250,000 clones, with more than 80% observed a single time. The sample taken for sequencing was peripheral blood. The receptors were sampled from a human donor in a cohort sampled during active COVID-19.

The rearrangement uses TRBV5-4 and TRBJ1-2; 7 bases line up with TRBD1. CDR3 size: 14 residues. Germline values: CDR1 SGHNT, CDR2 YYREEE (reference sequence). V lost 4 bases to trimming and J lost 5 bases; unmatched junction nucleotides: 8. DNA for the CDR3: TGTGCCAGCAGCCAAACAGGGGAAGGGTATGGCTACACCTTC. Translation: CASSQTGEGYGYTF.

On this clone itself: Other DNA sequences in this specimen translate into the identical CDR3. CDR3 coding DNA: TGTGCCAGCAGCCCACGACTTGGGTACGAGCAGTACTTC. This codes for CASSPRLGYEQYF. V gene TRBV3-1 (or the pseudogene TRBV3-2) combines with J gene TRBJ2-7; no clear D. Germline CDR1 reads LGHDT; CDR2 reads YNNKEL (reference sequence). Trimming cost V 4 bases and J 4 bases, with 11 bases left between them. The CDR3 runs to 13 residues.

This clone was counted a single time. This chain joins TRBV10-3 and TRBJ2-7; a weak D match, TRBD2 (6 bases). The germline gives CDR1 ENHRY, CDR2 SYGVKD. The CDR3 totals 12 residues. V lost 7 bases, J lost 5 bases, and 12 bases lay in between. CDR3 sequence: CAIKASVDEQYF. The CDR3 nucleotides are TGTGCCATCAAGGCTAGCGTCGACGAGCAGTACTTC.

This chain joins TRBV11-3 and TRBJ2-1; 10 bases are a match to TRBD2. Trimming cost V 2 bases and J 6 bases; bases outside gene matches: 4. CDR1 is SGHNT and CDR2 is YENEEA in the germline V gene. This CDR3 region has 15 residues. Written as DNA, the CDR3 is TGTGCCAGCAGCTTAATAGCGGGAGGTTTCAATGAGCAGTTCTTC. Translating it yields CASSLIAGGFNEQFF.

This chain uses TRBV14 with TRBJ2-7; D possibly corresponds to TRBD2 (6 bases). Trimming took off 4 bases at V and 6 bases at J, with 16 bases between the two ends. Germline lookup yields CDR1 SGHDN and CDR2 FVKESK. The CDR3 spans 14 residues. CDR3 sequence reads: CASSREVGGSEQYF. DNA of the CDR3: TGTGCCAGCAGCCGGGAGGTTGGGGGGTCCGAGCAGTACTTC. Drawing the rest from reference TRBV14 and TRBJ2-7, the complete variable domain is EAGVTQFPSHSVIEKGQTVTLRCDPISGHDNLYWYRRVMGKEIKFLLHFVKESKQDESGMPNNRFLAERTGGTYSTLKVQPAELEDSGVYFCASSREVGGSEQYFGPGTRLTVT.

The chain is built from TRBV5-4 and TRBJ2-7; 10 bases agree with TRBD2. From germline, CDR1 is SGHNT and CDR2 YYREEE (reference sequence). V gave up 1 base and J gave up 4 bases; unmatched junction bases: 2. The CDR3 runs to 14 residues. CDR3 sequence: CASSLSGRDYEQYF. The CDR3 nucleotides are TGTGCCAGCAGCTTGAGCGGGAGGGATTACGAGCAGTACTTC.

The chain links TRBV29-1 to TRBJ2-2, with TRBD1 matching 7 bases. The V gene end was trimmed by 5 bases and the J gene end by 4 bases; junction bases not matched to a gene: 4. Germline V CDR1 and CDR2: SQVTM, ANQGSEA. CDR3 length: 13 residues. CDR3 protein: CSVRQGVTGELFF. The CDR3 nucleotides read TGCAGCGTTCGACAGGGTGTCACCGGGGAGCTGTTTTTT.

This clone was seen a few times. V and J are TRBV3-1 (or the pseudogene TRBV3-2) and TRBJ2-7; 8 nucleotides align to TRBD2. V was clipped by 5 bases and J by 4 bases; unmatched bases: 7. CDR1 and CDR2 (germline): LGHDT, YNNKEL (reference sequence). This CDR3 region has 14 residues. CDR3 amino acids: CASSYQREIYEQYF. In DNA, the CDR3 is TGTGCCAGCAGCTACCAGCGGGAGATTTACGAGCAGTACTTC.

The chain carries TRBV19 and TRBJ1-6; 9 bases map to TRBD1. The length of the CDR3 is 14 residues. Trimming took 9 bases from V and 6 from J; bases not matched to a gene: 6. Per germline, CDR1 LNHDA and CDR2 SQIVND (reference sequence). DNA for the CDR3: TGTGCCAGCCAAAGGGGACAGGGTAATTCACCCCTCCACTTT. Residues: CASQRGQGNSPLHF.

The chain links TRBV7-6 to TRBJ2-7; TRBD2 matches at 9 bases. Germline trimming cut 0 bases from V and 2 bases from J; bases unmatched to any gene: 8. Germline-derived CDR1 and CDR2 are SGHVS and FNYEAQ. The CDR3 has 17 amino acids. The CDR3: CASSLALGASGTYEQYF. CDR3 DNA: TGTGCCAGCAGCTTAGCGCTCGGGGCTAGCGGGACCTACGAGCAGTACTTC. Supplemented by reference TRBV7-6 and TRBJ2-7, the full variable domain reads GAGVSQSPRYKVTKRGQDVALRCDPISGHVSLYWYRQALGQGPEFLTYFNYEAQQDKSGLPNDRFSAERPEGSISTLTIQRTEQRDSAMYRCASSLALGASGTYEQYFGPGTRLTVT.

The chain combines TRBV10-1 with TRBJ2-3; TRBD1 matches at 7 bases. Per germline, CDR1 WNHNN and CDR2 SYGVQD (reference sequence). The CDR3 is made up of 16 amino acids. Germline trimming cut 3 bases from V and 4 bases from J; bases unmatched to any gene: 10. The CDR3 here is CASSDPGDRNPDTQYF. For the CDR3, the DNA is TGCGCCAGCAGTGACCCCGGGGACAGAAACCCAGATACGCAGTATTTT.

This CDR3 is CASSESGSEKLFF. The CDR3 coding sequence is TGTGCCAGCAGTGAATCCGGGTCAGAAAAACTGTTTTTT. The chain couples TRBV2 to TRBJ1-4; D is uncertain. The CDR3 spans 13 residues. V lost 2 bases, J lost 8 bases, and 9 bases lay in between. CDR1 is SNHLY and CDR2 is FYNNEI in the germline V gene.

The chain has TRBV30 and TRBJ1-2; D possibly corresponds to TRBD1 (5 bases). The V gene's germline CDR1 is GTSNPN and CDR2 SVGIG (reference sequence). Trimming took off 0 bases at V and 6 bases at J, with 17 bases between the two ends. CDR3 size: 15 residues. CDR3 sequence: CAWSVRGTARDGYTF. The CDR3 region has the DNA TGTGCCTGGAGTGTAAGGGGAACCGCTAGAGATGGCTACACCTTC. Full variable domain (outside the CDR3, taken from reference TRBV30 and TRBJ1-2): SQTIHQWPATLVQPVGSPLSLECTVEGTSNPNLYWYRQAAGRGLQLLFYSVGIGQISSEVPQNLSASRPQDRQFILSSKKLLLSDSGFYLCAWSVRGTARDGYTFGSGTRLTVV.

This rearrangement joins TRBV9 to TRBJ1-5, with 9 bases fitting TRBD1. This CDR3 is built from 16 residues. The germline V gene encodes CDR1 SGDLS and CDR2 YYNGEE. Trimming cost V 4 bases and J 1 base; bases outside gene matches: 6. In nucleotides, the CDR3 is TGTGCCAGCAGCCCCGGGACAGGGCGGAGCAATCAGCCCCAGCATTTT. Translated: CASSPGTGRSNQPQHF. Based on the CDR3 plus reference TRBV9 and TRBJ1-5, the full variable domain is DSGVTQTPKHLITATGQRVTLRCSPRSGDLSVYWYQQSLDQGLQFLIQYYNGEERAKGNILERFSAQQFPDLHSELNLSSLELGDSALYFCASSPGTGRSNQPQHFGDGTRLSIL.

The chain uses TRBV6-6 and TRBJ1-5; 8 bases are shared with TRBD1. The CDR3 spans 15 residues. J gave up 4 bases and V 8 bases, and 10 bases lay outside the gene matches. The germline CDR1 and CDR2 sequences are MNHNY and SVGAGI (reference sequence). Here the CDR3 reads CASSLLRTGNQPQHF. DNA of the CDR3: TGTGCCAGCTCCCTTCTGCGGACAGGGAATCAGCCCCAGCATTTT.

This chain connects TRBV24-1 to TRBJ2-2; TRBD2 agrees at 14 bases. Germline V gene data show CDR1 as KGHDR and CDR2 as SFDVKD. V shed 0 bases and J 3 bases; nucleotides not matched to a gene: 2. The CDR3 sequence is 18 residues long. The DNA for the CDR3 is TGTGCCACCAGTGATTTGCCGGGACTAGCGGGAGACACCGGGGAGCTGTTTTTT. Its translation: CATSDLPGLAGDTGELFF.

V is TRBV18 and J is TRBJ2-2, with 8 bases lining up with TRBD1. The V segment lost 3 bases and the J segment 4 bases; nucleotides outside the gene matches: 4. This CDR3 contains 15 residues. Germline lookup yields CDR1 KGHSH and CDR2 LQKENI. CDR3 amino acids: CASSPLGQGTGELFF. In DNA form, the CDR3 reads TGTGCCAGCTCACCTCTCGGACAGGGCACCGGGGAGCTGTTTTTT.

V is TRBV29-1 and J is TRBJ2-1, with TRBD1 matching over 9 bases. The germline gives CDR1 SQVTM, CDR2 ANQGSEA. Trimming took 5 bases from V and 8 from J; bases not matched to a gene: 10. The CDR3 contains 14 residues. CDR3 residues: CSVRPGQGGDEQFF. Here the CDR3 DNA reads TGCAGCGTTCGGCCGGGACAGGGTGGGGATGAGCAGTTCTTC.

The chain has TRBV10-1 and TRBJ2-3; 9 positions agree with TRBD2. The V and J ends lost 0 bases and 2 bases, in that order; junction bases with no gene match: 9. The CDR3 totals 18 residues. Germline CDR1 reads WNHNN; CDR2 reads SYGVQD (reference sequence). CDR3 in amino acids: CASSESLAGRGNTDTQYF. CDR3 bases: TGCGCCAGCAGTGAGTCTCTAGCGGGGAGGGGTAACACAGATACGCAGTATTTT.

About this clone: The sample has other DNA sequences that encode this CDR3 too. V is TRBV6-5 and J is TRBJ1-1, with no clear D. Germline lookup yields CDR1 MNHEY and CDR2 SVGAGI. The CDR3 is 12 amino acids. V lost 6 bases, J lost 0 bases, and 5 bases lay in between. In DNA, the CDR3 is TGTGCCAGCAGAAGCATGAACACTGAAGCTTTCTTT. This sequence encodes CASRSMNTEAFF.

This chain links TRBV5-1 with TRBJ1-1, with a weak D call TRBD1 (5 bases). V shed 4 bases and J shed 5 bases, with 18 bases lying between them. This CDR3 has 15 residues. Germline CDR1 SGHRS, CDR2 YFSETQ. The CDR3 sequence: CASSPRVGGDTEAFF. CDR3 DNA: TGCGCCAGCAGCCCACGGGTGGGGGGAGATACTGAAGCTTTCTTT.

The chain recombines TRBV6-1 with TRBJ2-1, with 13 bases lining up with TRBD2. The germline V gene encodes CDR1 MNHNS and CDR2 SASEGT. The trim removed 4 bases at V and 8 bases at J, leaving 8 bases unmatched. The CDR3 extends over 16 amino acids. This chain's CDR3 is CASSVTTSGRADEQFF. CDR3 DNA: TGTGCCAGCAGTGTAACCACTAGCGGGAGGGCCGATGAGCAGTTCTTC.

V is TRBV7-2 and J is TRBJ1-2; D remains unclear. The germline V and J ends were trimmed by 4 bases and 4 bases, with 7 bases remaining between them. The length of the CDR3 is 12 residues. CDR1 and CDR2 from the germline V gene are SGHTA and FQGNSA. The DNA for the CDR3 is TGTGCCAGCAGCTCCAACAGCTATGGCTACACCTTC. This translates into CASSSNSYGYTF.